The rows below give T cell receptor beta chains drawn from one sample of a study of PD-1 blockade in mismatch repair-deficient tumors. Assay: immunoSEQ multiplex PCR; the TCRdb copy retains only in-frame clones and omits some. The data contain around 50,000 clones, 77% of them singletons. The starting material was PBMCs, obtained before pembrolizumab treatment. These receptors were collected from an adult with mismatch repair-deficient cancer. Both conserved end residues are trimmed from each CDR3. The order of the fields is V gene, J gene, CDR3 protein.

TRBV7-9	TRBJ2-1	ASSPEGGSLRSYNEQF
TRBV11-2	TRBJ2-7	ASSLGASGYEQY
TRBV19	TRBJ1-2	ASSSTGANYGYT
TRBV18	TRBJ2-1	ASSPGATYNEQF
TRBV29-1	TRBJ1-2	SVAGTGGGYT
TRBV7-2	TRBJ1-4	ASSLGDGRGEKLF
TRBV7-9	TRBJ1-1	ASSKKGEAKTEAF
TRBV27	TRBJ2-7	ASSPHDRLSYEQY
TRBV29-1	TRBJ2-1	SVVGRQEEQF
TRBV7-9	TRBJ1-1	ASSFIDSEAF